In its sample, the clone carrying this TCR beta chain is medium-sized. TEMRA cells were FACS-enriched, unlike CD8+ and CD4+ T cells, which were negatively isolated. Random-hexamer reverse transcription was applied to roughly 0.5 to 1 ug RNA. MiXCR was run by TCRdb on the immunoSEQ multiplex PCR reads, yielding one entry per CDR3 protein. The sample lists 84,000 or so distinct CDR3 sequences, 94% seen once, with more than 0.8% in the top ten. The V gene's germline CDR1 is PRHDT and CDR2 FYEKMQ (reference sequence). V was pared by 1 base and J by 2 bases, with 7 bases of the junction left unmatched. This CDR3 has 16 residues. The data originate from a study of CD8 T cells in Susac syndrome.

This receptor was identified in a human donor with Susac syndrome. Sequencing input: CD8+ T cells from PBMCs. The chain links TRBV13 to TRBJ2-5; 7 bases map to TRBD1. The CDR3 DNA follows: TGTGCCAGCAGCTTAGCCCCGACAGGGAGACAAGAGACCCAGTACTTC. This translates into CASSLAPTGRQETQYF.